This section outlines one T cell receptor beta chain sequence together with its context. The antigen remains unidentified. Trimming cost V 11 bases and J 9 bases, with 20 bases left between them. The CDR3 has 13 amino acids. CDR1 and CDR2 from the germline V gene are MNHEY and SMNVEV (reference sequence). The protocol was immunoSEQ multiplex PCR, while the TCRdb copy is restricted to in-frame clones and leaves out a portion. This repertoire shows 50,000 to 55,000 clones, 80% to 85% found once; its top ten account for roughly 15%. The data belong to a study of T cells in localized non-small cell lung cancer. General observations from the study: Heterogeneity within the tumor remains possible, as just one region underwent sequencing. Appearance in adjacent lung was seen for a median about 60 of the top 100 tumor clones. Higher blood T cell density went with longer overall survival. Adjacent uninvolved lung had the highest clonality, suggesting focused antigen responses.

The clonotype was recovered from a man aged 40 to 70 with stage III lung adenocarcinoma. The chain recombines TRBV27 with TRBJ2-1; D assignment may be TRBD1 or TRBD2 (6 bases each). Sequenced here: peripheral blood mononuclear cells, sampled before any cancer treatment. The CDR3 region has the DNA TGTGCCGCCCGGGACACGGGGGTTGGTGAGCAGTTCTTC. It encodes CAARDTGVGEQFF.